What follows describes a single TCR beta chain. Its antigen is as yet unknown. Time point given: persistent/refractory GD, antithyroid drugs over 5 years with positive TRAb. With RNA extracted from PBMCs as input, the TCR library was made. Arm-PCR with iRepertoire HTBI primers amplified the CDR3 regions for these TCR beta libraries. TCRdb reanalysed the multiplex PCR reads using MiXCR and keeps one entry per CDR3 protein. The data contain a few hundred thousand distinct CDR3 sequences, about 20% of them singletons. The sample originates from a study of regulatory T cells in long-lasting Graves disease. Whole-study results and caveats: Sample size was small, which may have lowered accuracy. Sampling was limited to peripheral blood rather than thyroid tissue. A greater number of public clonotypes (2,741) was shared by persistent patients than by new patients (around 970).

Source: peripheral blood mononuclear cells (PBMCs), taken when the disease was refractory, from a patient treated with antithyroid drugs. The receptor comes from a female donor with Graves disease.

CDR3 sequence (DNA): TGTGCCAGCAGCCCAGAACAGGGGACCTACGAGCAGTACTTC. This translates into CASSPEQGTYEQYF. V usage is TRBV3-1 and J usage is TRBJ2-7; 7 nucleotides line up with TRBD1. J lost 2 bases, V lost 4 bases, and 5 bases had no gene match. The CDR3 has 14 residues. Germline V gene sequence: CDR1 LGHDT, CDR2 YNNKEL (reference sequence).